A selection of T cell receptor beta chains follows, all from one sample in a study of cytomegalovirus exposure and HLA in healthy donors. Profiled with immunoSEQ multiplex PCR; TCRdb holds only in-frame clones, not every one. The table lists over 150,000 clones, 75% to 90% of them singletons. The sequenced sample consisted of PBMCs. The receptors were sampled from a man between 18 and 29 years old in good health and CMV-seropositive. The CDR3 runs from the conserved cysteine through the conserved F or W. Each record gives: CDR3 protein, CDR3 DNA, clone size, V gene, J gene, D gene. The D gene is left open where the match is weak. Not every row has a clone size; where given, it reads once, few, many or a size class.

cdr3_aa: CASSYSIPGLSGTQYF
cdr3_nt: TGTGCCAGCAGTTACTCGATCCCCGGACTGTCAGGGACCCAGTACTTC
clone_size: -
v_call: TRBV6-6
j_call: TRBJ2-5
d_call: -

cdr3_aa: CASSEYRGTEQYF
cdr3_nt: TGTGCCAGCAGTGAATATAGGGGAACCGAGCAGTACTTC
clone_size: -
v_call: TRBV25-1
j_call: TRBJ2-7
d_call: -

cdr3_aa: CASSQPASKNNEQFF
cdr3_nt: TGCGCCAGCAGCCAACCTGCGAGCAAGAACAATGAGCAGTTCTTC
clone_size: -
v_call: TRBV4-1
j_call: TRBJ2-1
d_call: -

cdr3_aa: CASSFSGGIDEQYF
cdr3_nt: TGTGCCAGCAGCTTTAGCGGGGGGATCGACGAGCAGTACTTC
clone_size: once
v_call: TRBV9
j_call: TRBJ2-7
d_call: TRBD2

cdr3_aa: CASSSGDPAYEQYF
cdr3_nt: TGTGCCAGCAGCTCCGGGGATCCTGCCTACGAGCAGTACTTC
clone_size: -
v_call: TRBV7-9
j_call: TRBJ2-7
d_call: -

cdr3_aa: CASSDTGVNTEAFF
cdr3_nt: TGTGCCAGCAGTGACACAGGCGTGAACACTGAAGCTTTCTTT
clone_size: -
v_call: TRBV2
j_call: TRBJ1-1
d_call: -

cdr3_aa: CASSRGTSPGEQYF
cdr3_nt: TGTGCCAGCAGCCGTGGGACTTCCCCTGGCGAGCAGTACTTC
clone_size: few
v_call: TRBV7-9
j_call: TRBJ2-7
d_call: -

cdr3_aa: CASSLGLQGAGELFF
cdr3_nt: TGTGCCAGCAGCTTAGGACTCCAGGGGGCCGGGGAGCTGTTTTTT
clone_size: -
v_call: TRBV7-8
j_call: TRBJ2-2
d_call: TRBD1

cdr3_aa: CASSLSRTGVSEQFF
cdr3_nt: TGTGCCAGCAGCTTAAGTCGGACAGGGGTGTCTGAGCAGTTCTTC
clone_size: -
v_call: TRBV11-3
j_call: TRBJ2-1
d_call: TRBD1

cdr3_aa: CASSPIGRRGGSNEQFF
cdr3_nt: TGTGCCAGCAGCCCGATAGGTCGGCGGGGGGGCTCGAATGAGCAGTTCTTC
clone_size: -
v_call: TRBV11-2
j_call: TRBJ2-1
d_call: TRBD2

cdr3_aa: CASSTGTGVPYEQYF
cdr3_nt: TGTGCCAGTAGTACCGGGACAGGGGTACCCTACGAGCAGTACTTC
clone_size: -
v_call: TRBV19
j_call: TRBJ2-7
d_call: TRBD1

cdr3_aa: CASSRGQLLTFF
cdr3_nt: TGTGCCAGCAGCCGGGGACAGCTGCTAACTTTCTTT
clone_size: -
v_call: TRBV5-4
j_call: TRBJ1-1
d_call: TRBD1

cdr3_aa: CASSRQLPGELFF
cdr3_nt: TGTGCCAGCAGCCGACAGTTACCCGGGGAGCTGTTTTTT
clone_size: many
v_call: TRBV6-6
j_call: TRBJ2-2
d_call: -

cdr3_aa: CASSFDRDRYGYTF
cdr3_nt: TGTGCCAGCAGCTTTGACAGGGATCGGTATGGCTACACCTTC
clone_size: -
v_call: TRBV7-9
j_call: TRBJ1-2
d_call: TRBD1

cdr3_aa: CASSRDRGDEQYF
cdr3_nt: TGTGCCAGCAGCCGGGACAGGGGGGACGAGCAGTACTTC
clone_size: -
v_call: TRBV11-2
j_call: TRBJ2-7
d_call: TRBD1

cdr3_aa: CASSQDLAGGLYYGYTF
cdr3_nt: TGCGCCAGCAGCCAAGATTTGGCGGGGGGACTTTACTATGGCTACACCTTC
clone_size: -
v_call: TRBV4-3
j_call: TRBJ1-2
d_call: -

cdr3_aa: CASSNLATGGMNTEAFF
cdr3_nt: TGTGCCAGCTCAAACCTCGCGACAGGGGGTATGAACACTGAAGCTTTCTTT
clone_size: -
v_call: TRBV18
j_call: TRBJ1-1
d_call: TRBD1

cdr3_aa: CASSYSTSTQYF
cdr3_nt: TGTGCCAGCAGTTACTCGACTAGTACGCAGTATTTT
clone_size: -
v_call: TRBV6-6
j_call: TRBJ2-3
d_call: -

cdr3_aa: CASSLMGQGISPLHF
cdr3_nt: TGTGCCAGCAGTTTGATGGGACAGGGGATTTCACCCCTCCACTTT
clone_size: -
v_call: TRBV27
j_call: TRBJ1-6
d_call: TRBD1

cdr3_aa: CASSVALNSPLHF
cdr3_nt: TGTGCCAGCAGCGTAGCTCTGAATTCACCCCTCCACTTT
clone_size: few
v_call: TRBV9
j_call: TRBJ1-6
d_call: -

cdr3_aa: CASSPGTSGVNEQFF
cdr3_nt: TGTGCCAGCAGCCCCGGGACTAGCGGGGTCAATGAGCAGTTCTTC
clone_size: -
v_call: TRBV27
j_call: TRBJ2-1
d_call: TRBD2

cdr3_aa: CASRGTGGGYEQYF
cdr3_nt: TGTGCCAGCAGAGGGACAGGGGGTGGATACGAGCAGTACTTC
clone_size: -
v_call: TRBV6-1
j_call: TRBJ2-7
d_call: TRBD1

cdr3_aa: CASSLEGSEQYF
cdr3_nt: TGTGCCAGCAGCTTGGAGGGTTCCGAGCAGTACTTC
clone_size: -
v_call: TRBV7-9
j_call: TRBJ2-7
d_call: -

cdr3_aa: CASSLRESSSEQFF
cdr3_nt: TGTGCCAGCAGCTTGAGGGAGTCTAGCTCTGAGCAGTTCTTC
clone_size: -
v_call: TRBV7-8
j_call: TRBJ2-1
d_call: -

cdr3_aa: CASRTGFVNGYTF
cdr3_nt: TGTGCCAGTAGGACAGGGTTTGTAAATGGCTACACCTTC
clone_size: -
v_call: TRBV19
j_call: TRBJ1-2
d_call: TRBD1

cdr3_aa: CASSLDRQLSGNTIYF
cdr3_nt: TGCGCCAGCAGCTTGGACCGCCAACTCTCTGGAAACACCATATATTTT
clone_size: -
v_call: TRBV5-1
j_call: TRBJ1-3
d_call: -

cdr3_aa: CASSPLAGASYNEQFF
cdr3_nt: TGTGCCAGCAGCCCCTTAGCGGGCGCTTCCTACAATGAGCAGTTCTTC
clone_size: -
v_call: TRBV7-9
j_call: TRBJ2-1
d_call: TRBD2

cdr3_aa: CASSLGTDGYEQYF
cdr3_nt: TGTGCCAGCAGCTTGGGGACAGACGGATACGAGCAGTACTTC
clone_size: -
v_call: TRBV5-6
j_call: TRBJ2-7
d_call: -

cdr3_aa: CASSLDRGNQPQHF
cdr3_nt: TGCGCCAGCAGCTTGGACAGGGGTAATCAGCCCCAGCATTTT
clone_size: -
v_call: TRBV5-1
j_call: TRBJ1-5
d_call: TRBD1

cdr3_aa: CASSLREWADTQYF
cdr3_nt: TGTGCCAGCAGTTTGCGGGAGTGGGCAGATACGCAGTATTTT
clone_size: -
v_call: TRBV6-5
j_call: TRBJ2-3
d_call: TRBD2

cdr3_aa: CASSEDIASSYNEQFF
cdr3_nt: TGTGCCAGCAGTGAAGACATAGCGAGCTCCTACAATGAGCAGTTCTTC
clone_size: -
v_call: TRBV6-1
j_call: TRBJ2-1
d_call: -

cdr3_aa: CASSLRLDGDEQFF
cdr3_nt: TGTGCCAGCAGTTTAAGACTAGACGGGGATGAGCAGTTCTTC
clone_size: -
v_call: TRBV27
j_call: TRBJ2-1
d_call: -

cdr3_aa: CASSERGRVLAERYEQFF
cdr3_nt: TGTGCCAGCAGTGAACGCGGGAGAGTACTAGCGGAAAGGTATGAGCAGTTCTTC
clone_size: -
v_call: TRBV2
j_call: TRBJ2-1
d_call: TRBD2

cdr3_aa: CASSERTATNEKLFF
cdr3_nt: TGTGCCAGCAGTGAAAGGACAGCAACTAATGAAAAACTGTTTTTT
clone_size: -
v_call: TRBV6-1
j_call: TRBJ1-4
d_call: -

cdr3_aa: CASSPQNTPSPTSGSGLEQFF
cdr3_nt: TGTGCCAGCAGCCCTCAAAACACCCCATCCCCGACTAGCGGGAGTGGTTTGGAGCAGTTCTTC
clone_size: -
v_call: TRBV9
j_call: TRBJ2-1
d_call: TRBD2

cdr3_aa: CASSPRTGSSYEQYF
cdr3_nt: TGTGCCAGCAGTCCCCGGACGGGGAGCTCCTACGAGCAGTACTTC
clone_size: -
v_call: TRBV27
j_call: TRBJ2-7
d_call: -

cdr3_aa: CASSTGGGGYYNEQFF
cdr3_nt: TGTGCCAGCAGCACTGGCGGGGGGGGCTACTACAATGAGCAGTTCTTC
clone_size: -
v_call: TRBV5-4
j_call: TRBJ2-1
d_call: TRBD2

cdr3_aa: CASSRQGYYGYTF
cdr3_nt: TGTGCCAGCAGCCGACAGGGGTACTATGGCTACACCTTC
clone_size: -
v_call: TRBV6-5
j_call: TRBJ1-2
d_call: TRBD1

cdr3_aa: CASSLGQGETQYF
cdr3_nt: TGTGCCAGCAGCTTAGGGCAGGGGGAGACCCAGTACTTC
clone_size: -
v_call: TRBV7-2
j_call: TRBJ2-5
d_call: -

cdr3_aa: CASSELVSGEQFF
cdr3_nt: TGTGCCAGCAGTGAATTGGTGTCGGGTGAGCAGTTCTTC
clone_size: -
v_call: TRBV2
j_call: TRBJ2-1
d_call: -